One sample yielded the 8 T cell receptor beta chains listed below, sequenced in a study of shared clonotypes between healthy human individuals. The table came from immunoSEQ multiplex PCR; TCRdb's copy has only in-frame clones and leaves some out. The data hold nearly 1,000,000 clones, with more than 75% observed a single time. Material: memory CD4+ T cells sorted from blood. Subset meaning: CD45RA-negative fraction. The receptor source for this set is a man between 18 and 29 years old in good health.

This clone was observed once. This rearrangement joins TRBV6-1 to TRBJ1-2, with D perhaps matching TRBD1 (6 bases). Germline V lookup: CDR1 MNHNS, CDR2 SASEGT. V lost 5 bases to trimming and J lost 4 bases, with 17 bases between them. The CDR3 sequence is 15 residues long. CDR3 nucleotides: TGTGCCAGCAGTCAAGGGACACCTACCGCCTATGGCTACACCTTC. Residues: CASSQGTPTAYGYTF.

J is TRBJ2-1 and V is TRBV2, with D perhaps TRBD2 (5 bases). V lost 4 bases to trimming and J lost 7 bases, with 5 bases between them. The germline CDR1 and CDR2 sequences are SNHLY and FYNNEI. The CDR3 is 11 residues long. The chain's CDR3 is CASSGRNEQFF. CDR3 nucleotides: TGTGCCAGCAGTGGGAGGAATGAGCAGTTCTTC.

With regard to this clone: The junction and the germline gene differ at one end; a read error may be behind it. The V call is TRBV7-7, the J call TRBJ2-5, with D possibly matching TRBD2 (7 bases). The CDR3 has 15 residues. Germline V gene lookup returns CDR1 SSHAT and CDR2 FNYEAQ (reference sequence). CDR3 DNA: TGTGCTAGCAGCAAGGGGGGGACACTCAAGGAGACCCAGTACTTC. Protein: CASSKGGTLKETQYF.

This clone came up a few times. CDR3 in amino acids: CASSLGDRERYF. DNA of the CDR3: TGTGCCAGCAGCCTGGGGGACAGGGAGCGATACTTC. This chain links TRBV28 with TRBJ2-7; 9 bases align to TRBD1. With V trimmed by 6 bases and J by 13 bases, 10 bases remained unmatched. Germline CDR1 and CDR2: MDHEN and SYDVKM. The CDR3 extends over 12 amino acids.

This CDR3 reads CASSYRGTGTF. CDR3 DNA: TGTGCCAGCAGTTATCGGGGGACGGGGACCTTC. This chain connects TRBV6-5 to TRBJ1-2; D might be TRBD1 (5 bases). This CDR3 comprises 11 residues. Germline lookup yields CDR1 MNHEY and CDR2 SVGAGI. The ends were cut back, 3 bases at V and 14 bases at J, with 13 bases in the middle.

This clone was recorded once. The chain is built from TRBV4-3 and TRBJ2-7, with D unresolved. Germline CDR1 reads LGHNA; CDR2 reads YSLEER. The V gene lost 5 bases and the J gene lost 0 bases, with 20 bases spanning the gap. The CDR3 consists of 17 residues. The CDR3 DNA is TGCGCCAGCAGCGTAGGCTATCCGATGTCGTTCTCCTACGAGCAGTACTTC. Translation: CASSVGYPMSFSYEQYF.

The chain uses TRBV4-1 and TRBJ2-1, with TRBD2 matching 8 bases. The junction had 5 bases not matched to a gene; V was cut back by 0 bases and J by 4 bases. There are 16 residues in the CDR3. CDR1 is MGHRA, CDR2 YSYEKL, per germline. CDR3 coding DNA: TGCGCCAGCAGCCAAGAAGGAGCGGGGGCGTACAATGAGCAGTTCTTC. Translation: CASSQEGAGAYNEQFF.

This clone was picked up one time. V and J are TRBV30 and TRBJ2-3; 12 nucleotides line up with TRBD2. The germline CDR1 and CDR2 sequences are GTSNPN and SVGIG (reference sequence). J lost 0 bases, V lost 3 bases, and 4 bases had no gene match. The CDR3 is 16 residues long. This chain's CDR3 is CAWSEGLAGSTDTQYF. The CDR3 DNA is TGTGCCTGGAGCGAAGGACTAGCGGGGAGCACAGATACGCAGTATTTT.